This T cell receptor (beta chain) is drawn from a study of T cell repertoires in cytomegalovirus infection (dated by TCRdb to the late 2010s). For context, the study as a whole: Peptide stimulations targeted recently identified HLA-C-restricted CMV epitopes, whose presentation resists viral immunomodulation, together with well-studied HLA-B-restricted epitopes. Donor HLA type was relevant to the analysis, because carriage of CMV infection together with the matching HLA type was indicated by public TCR beta signatures.

The sequencing machine was an Illumina HiSeq 1500. TCRdb ran its own pipeline on the public reads, namely fastp trimming at Q25 and MiXCR clone calling, and kept in-frame beta chains. Each record represents a unique CDR3 protein, reported with the most common genes and DNA among its rows. The sample records hundreds of thousands of distinct CDR3 sequences, approximately 32% of which are singletons. The ten largest clones represent around an eighth of the sample. The V end loses 7 bases and the J end loses 3 bases, and a stretch of 12 bases separates them. According to the germline V gene, CDR1 reads MNHNS and CDR2 reads SASEGT. Inclusive of the bounding cysteine and phenylalanine, the CDR3 is 13 residues long. The retained sequence is limited to the CDR3, 39 bases, with the frame set at the first base. There are a few counts of this clonotype. Its target antigen remains unknown. Base quality data are lacking; no much larger clone is found one base away.

Results the study describes overall, beyond this receptor: Cumulative frequency of public TCR beta family members discriminated carriers of CMV infection plus the relevant HLA type in this cohort and an independent 352-donor cohort. The ex vivo response was dominated by HLA-C-restricted CMV-specific TCR beta clonotypes, which also provided the single most frequent clonotype in two of eight donors.

The treatment or condition label on this specimen signifies: in vitro stimulation with specific CMV peptide epitopes to enrich CMV-specific T cells. The origin of this receptor is a human donor in good health (CMV status not recorded). Some clones in this sample may be carry-over from other donors' samples. The rearrangement joined TRBV6-1 to TRBJ1-1; a weak D assignment points to TRBD1 (6 bases agree). Sequenced material: cultured CD8+ T cells from PBMCs, taken from culture after CMV antigen stimulation. The CDR3 region reads CASIPQGHTEAFF. The nucleotide sequence reads TGTGCCAGCATCCCACAGGGCCACACTGAAGCTTTCTTT.